The 20 T cell receptor beta chains presented below share a single source sample, sequenced in a study of shared clonotypes between healthy human individuals. Assay: immunoSEQ multiplex PCR; the TCRdb copy retains only in-frame clones and omits some. The sample yields about 1.1 million clones, approximately 77% seen once. The sample was memory CD4+ T cells from PBMCs. Specified subset: CD45RA-negative fraction. All receptors derive from a man younger than 35 in good health. Some clones in this sample may be carry-over from other donors' samples.

The genes are TRBV5-1 and TRBJ1-2; D is uncertain. Germline values: CDR1 SGHRS, CDR2 YFSETQ. This CDR3 is 14 amino acids long. Trimming cost V 0 bases and J 8 bases, with 14 bases left between them. CDR3 bases: TGCGCCAGCAGCTTGGATGTAGGGAAGGGCGGCTACACCTTC. As protein: CASSLDVGKGGYTF.

The rearrangement uses TRBV10-3 and TRBJ1-1, with a tentative D call TRBD1 (6 bases). Trimming stripped 7 bases from V and 4 bases from J, with 13 bases between. The CDR3 has 13 amino acids. Germline V CDR1 and CDR2: ENHRY, SYGVKD. CDR3 residues: CAITQSRGTEAFF. Written as DNA, the CDR3 is TGTGCCATCACCCAAAGCAGGGGCACTGAAGCTTTCTTT.

V is TRBV18 and J is TRBJ2-7; 11 bases map to TRBD2. V lost 2 bases and J lost 2; bases outside the gene matches: 2. Germline V CDR1 and CDR2: KGHSH, LQKENI. This CDR3 comprises 15 residues. The CDR3 reads CASSPVSGRAYEQYF. CDR3 bases: TGTGCCAGCTCACCAGTTAGCGGGAGGGCCTACGAGCAGTACTTC.

The chain is built from TRBV9 and TRBJ2-5; D uncertain. CDR1 SGDLS and CDR2 YYNGEE come from the germline V gene. V lost 3 bases and J lost 2, with 8 bases in between. There are 13 residues in the CDR3. CDR3 residues: CASSAHEQETQYF. In DNA, the CDR3 is TGTGCCAGCAGCGCCCATGAGCAAGAGACCCAGTACTTC.

In nucleotides, the CDR3 is TGTGCCAGCCGACCGGGACAGCCGAACACTGAAGCTTTCTTT. Amino acids: CASRPGQPNTEAFF. The chain links TRBV28 to TRBJ1-1; 7 bases align to TRBD1. The CDR3 extends over 14 amino acids. The germline V gene encodes CDR1 MDHEN and CDR2 SYDVKM. With V trimmed by 8 bases and J by 1 base, 7 bases remained unmatched. Based on the CDR3 plus reference TRBV28 and TRBJ1-1, the full variable domain is DVKVTQSSRYLVKRTGEKVFLECVQDMDHENMFWYRQDPGLGLRLIYFSYDVKMKEKGDIPEGYSVSREKKERFSLILESASTNQTSMYLCASRPGQPNTEAFFGQGTRLTVV.

The chain recombines TRBV10-3 with TRBJ2-1; perhaps TRBD1 as D (5 bases). Per the germline V gene, CDR1 is ENHRY and CDR2 is SYGVKD. V was cut by 0 bases and J by 2 bases, with 8 bases left in between. The CDR3 has 15 residues. Here the CDR3 reads CAISESTGPYNEQFF. Here the CDR3 DNA reads TGTGCCATCAGTGAGTCAACAGGACCCTACAATGAGCAGTTCTTC.

Concerning this clone itself: Its ends do not fully match the called genes, so a read error is possible. The chain uses TRBV7-2 and TRBJ2-3, with 12 positions matching TRBD2. The CDR3 is made up of 15 amino acids. The germline gives CDR1 SGHTA, CDR2 FQGNSA. The CDR3 protein is CASSLAGGAPDTQYF. The CDR3 nucleotides read TGTGCCAGCAGCCTAGCGGGAGGGGCTCCAGATACGCAGTATTTT.

The genes are TRBV18 and TRBJ2-7; 13 positions match TRBD2. This CDR3 contains 16 residues. The trim removed 1 base at V and 4 bases at J, leaving 4 bases unmatched. Looked up from germline, CDR1 is KGHSH and CDR2 is LQKENI. The CDR3 DNA is TGTGCCAGCTCACCACAACTAGCGGGAGGGAGTTACGAGCAGTACTTC. Encoded protein: CASSPQLAGGSYEQYF.

This clone has a handful of counts. V is TRBV15 and J is TRBJ1-5, with D possibly TRBD1 on 5 matching bases. This CDR3 has 14 amino acids. V lost 6 bases to trimming and J lost 7 bases, with 16 bases between them. Germline CDR1 is LNHNV and CDR2 is YYDKDF (reference sequence). CDR3 residues: CATRSGGGPQPQHF. The CDR3 DNA follows: TGTGCCACCAGGTCGGGGGGTGGTCCGCAGCCCCAGCATTTT.

The chain uses TRBV30 and TRBJ1-2, with 7 bases matching TRBD1. Germline CDR1 and CDR2: GTSNPN and SVGIG (reference sequence). This CDR3 spans 12 amino acids. J gave up 5 bases and V 6 bases, and 6 bases lay outside the gene matches. The CDR3 DNA reads TGTGCCTGCCCACAGGGGAAATATGGCTACACCTTC. It is translated as CACPQGKYGYTF.

This clone was seen a handful of times. The rearrangement links TRBV28 to TRBJ1-3; D ambiguous. Trimming removed 2 bases from V and 0 bases from J, with 11 bases in between. CDR1 and CDR2 from the germline V gene are MDHEN and SYDVKM. This CDR3 is built from 16 residues. The CDR3 loop is CASSLPTLSSGNTIYF. CDR3 bases: TGTGCCAGCAGTTTACCGACACTAAGCTCTGGAAACACCATATATTTT.

The chain has TRBV10-3 and TRBJ1-2; 9 bases line up with TRBD1. Looked up from germline, CDR1 is ENHRY and CDR2 is SYGVKD. J lost 0 bases, V lost 4 bases, and 9 bases had no gene match. The CDR3 loop spans 17 amino acids. This CDR3 reads CAISGLGQGNANYGYTF. CDR3 DNA sequence: TGTGCCATCAGTGGCTTGGGACAGGGCAACGCTAACTATGGCTACACCTTC.

This chain connects TRBV5-6 to TRBJ1-3; TRBD1 might be the D (5 bases). The CDR3 sequence is 13 residues long. V lost 9 bases and J lost 0, with 10 bases in between. In germline, CDR1 is SGHDT, CDR2 YYEEEE. CDR3 region: CATRDLSGNTIYF. DNA for the CDR3: TGTGCCACCAGGGACCTCTCTGGAAACACCATATATTTT.

This chain connects TRBV5-6 to TRBJ2-7; 9 bases agree with TRBD1. The germline V gene encodes CDR1 SGHDT and CDR2 YYEEEE. The J segment lost 6 bases and the V segment lost 4 bases, leaving 8 bases of the junction unmatched. This CDR3 is 14 amino acids long. CDR3 in DNA: TGTGCCAGCAGCCGGACAGGGGCCCTCTTCGAGCAGTACTTC. Protein: CASSRTGALFEQYF.

A remark on this clone: The junction and the germline gene differ at one end; a read error may be behind it. V is TRBV5-1 and J is TRBJ2-6; D perhaps matches TRBD1 (5 bases). Germline V gene data show CDR1 as SGHRS and CDR2 as YFSETQ. CDR3 length: 15 residues. CDR3 sequence (DNA): TGCGCCAGCAGCTTACCCACCTCTGGGGCCAACATCCTGACTTTC. Encoded protein: CASSLPTSGANILTF.

The chain links TRBV19 to TRBJ1-2; 11 nucleotides match TRBD1. With V trimmed by 5 bases and J by 4 bases, 9 bases remained unmatched. The germline V gene encodes CDR1 LNHDA and CDR2 SQIVND (reference sequence). This CDR3 region has 16 residues. CDR3 amino acids: CASSPSDRGLFYGYTF. Written as DNA, the CDR3 is TGTGCCAGTAGTCCGTCGGACAGGGGGCTATTCTATGGCTACACCTTC.

This clone was seen only once. This chain joins TRBV5-1 and TRBJ2-5, with 9 bases matching TRBD2. V lost 0 bases, J lost 1 base, and 4 bases stayed unmatched. This CDR3 contains 16 residues. Germline lookup yields CDR1 SGHRS and CDR2 YFSETQ. DNA of the CDR3: TGCGCCAGCAGCTTGGAAGTAGCGGGAGCCCAAGAGACCCAGTACTTC. This codes for CASSLEVAGAQETQYF.

This chain links TRBV5-4 with TRBJ1-3; D gene ambiguous. This CDR3 comprises 13 residues. Germline assignment: CDR1 SGHNT and CDR2 YYREEE (reference sequence). The V gene lost 4 bases and the J gene lost 8 bases, with 13 bases spanning the gap. The CDR3 DNA follows: TGTGCCAGCAGCCGGACCCTGCAGGACACCATATATTTT. Amino acids: CASSRTLQDTIYF.

The gene calls are TRBV27 and TRBJ1-5; D uncertain. This CDR3 is 15 amino acids long. The V and J ends lost 3 bases and 4 bases respectively, with 13 bases between them. CDR1 is MNHEY and CDR2 is SMNVEV in the germline V gene (reference sequence). DNA of the CDR3: TGTGCCAGCAGTTTCTCCGGGATCCAGAATCAGCCCCAGCATTTT. It specifies CASSFSGIQNQPQHF.

As to this clone: The sample holds other DNA sequences that translate to the same CDR3. This chain joins TRBV2 and TRBJ1-2; unclear D gene. With 4 bases removed from V and 2 bases from J, the gap between germline ends came to 5 bases. The CDR3 is 12 residues long. Germline V CDR1 and CDR2: SNHLY, FYNNEI. CDR3: CASSGVNYGYTF. CDR3 coding DNA: TGTGCCAGCAGTGGTGTGAACTATGGCTACACCTTC.